This TCR beta chain was sequenced during a study of radiation and T cells in renal cell carcinoma. Here immunoSEQ multiplex PCR was the method, and the copy in TCRdb shows in-frame clones only, minus some. Seen here are under 100,000 clones, around 85% observed once, and the top ten hold around 9.4%. Time point here: blood 4 weeks post-SBRT, at nephrectomy. The treatment denotes: 15 Gy SBRT to primary tumor, nephrectomy 4 weeks later. Nephrectomy followed 15 Gy stereotactic body radiation by 4 weeks. Clear cell pathology was present in this patient's renal cell carcinoma. Findings of the study overall: Top tumor clonotypes rose in blood 2 weeks post-radiation, then contracted.

To note about this clone: Its specificity is not known.

This CDR3 is built from 13 residues. Germline lookup yields CDR1 GTSNPN and CDR2 SVGIG (reference sequence). Trimming removed 1 base at V and 2 bases at J, with 6 bases between. The V gene is TRBV30, the J gene TRBJ1-3; D call uncertain. The specimen was blood, collected from a patient whose treatment included radiotherapy and nephrectomy. This TCR derives from a man in his fifties or sixties with renal cell carcinoma. The CDR3 is CAWSGGPGNTIYF. As DNA, the CDR3 is TGTGCCTGGAGTGGGGGTCCTGGAAACACCATATATTTT.